This T cell receptor beta chain emerged from a study of metastatic and nonmetastatic thyroid tumors. Study as a whole: A comparison of repertoires was made across blood and tumor or nodule tissue from malignant and benign thyroid patients.

In the case of this clone: As yet, its antigen is unknown.

Each patient went into thyroid surgery without having received any treatment. Study results and caveats: For both blood and tumor, malignant thyroid tumors reportedly showed significantly higher TCR beta diversity than benign nodules did.

How the authors handled the data: The study took CDR3 differences across clinicopathological groups and made a distant-metastasis classifier for papillary thyroid cancer from them. Using MiXCR, TCRdb reanalyzed the PCR reads. The V and J calls were determined by TCRdb, not by the authors. The data show 18,000 or so clones, less than 40% seen once. The germline gives CDR1 MDHEN, CDR2 SYDVKM. CDR3 length: 17 amino acids. Trimming cost V 2 bases and J 0 bases, with 14 bases left between them. What was sequenced was tumor tissue. V gene TRBV28 combines with J gene TRBJ1-5; D is unclear. The clonotype was recovered from a female donor with papillary thyroid cancer or a benign thyroid nodule (not recorded which). Some clones in this sample may be carry-over from other donors' samples. The CDR3 loop is CASSLEHGVYSNQPQHF. CDR3 coding DNA: TGTGCCAGCAGTTTAGAACACGGGGTTTATAGCAATCAGCCCCAGCATTTT.